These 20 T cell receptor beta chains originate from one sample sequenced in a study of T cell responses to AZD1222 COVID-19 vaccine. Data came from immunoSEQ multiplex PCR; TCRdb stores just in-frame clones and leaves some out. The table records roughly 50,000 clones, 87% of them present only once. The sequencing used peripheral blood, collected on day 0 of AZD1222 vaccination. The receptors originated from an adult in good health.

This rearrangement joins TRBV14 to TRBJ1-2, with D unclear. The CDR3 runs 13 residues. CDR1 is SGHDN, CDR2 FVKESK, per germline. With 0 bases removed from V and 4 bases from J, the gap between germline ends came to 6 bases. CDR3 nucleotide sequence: TGTGCCAGCAGCCAAGATCTGGCCTATGGCTACACCTTC. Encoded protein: CASSQDLAYGYTF.

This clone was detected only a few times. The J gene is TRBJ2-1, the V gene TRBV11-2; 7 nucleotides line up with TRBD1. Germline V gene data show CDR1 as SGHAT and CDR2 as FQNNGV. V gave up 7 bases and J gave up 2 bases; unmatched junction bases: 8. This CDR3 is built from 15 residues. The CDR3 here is CASTKGQAAYNEQFF. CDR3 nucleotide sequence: TGTGCCAGCACCAAAGGACAGGCTGCCTACAATGAGCAGTTCTTC.

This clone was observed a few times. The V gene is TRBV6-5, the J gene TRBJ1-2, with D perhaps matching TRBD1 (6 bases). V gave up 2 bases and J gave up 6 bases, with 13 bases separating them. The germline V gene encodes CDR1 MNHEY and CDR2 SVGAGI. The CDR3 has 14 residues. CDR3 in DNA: TGTGCCAGCAGTTACAAAAACAGGGAGAATGGCTACACCTTC. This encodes CASSYKNRENGYTF.

The CDR3 DNA sequence: TGTGCCAGCAGCCCCCTAGCGGGGGGCGGCACAGATACGCAGTATTTT. This encodes CASSPLAGGGTDTQYF. This chain uses TRBV9 with TRBJ2-3; 11 bases are shared with TRBD2. The CDR3 runs to 16 residues. Germline trimming cut 4 bases from V and 1 base from J; bases unmatched to any gene: 5. CDR1 is SGDLS and CDR2 is YYNGEE in the germline V gene.

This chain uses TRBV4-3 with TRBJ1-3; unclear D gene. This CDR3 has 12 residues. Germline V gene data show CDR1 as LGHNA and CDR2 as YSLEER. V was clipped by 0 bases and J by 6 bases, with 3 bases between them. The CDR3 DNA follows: TGCGCCAGCAGCCAAGATTCAAACACCATATATTTT. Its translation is CASSQDSNTIYF.

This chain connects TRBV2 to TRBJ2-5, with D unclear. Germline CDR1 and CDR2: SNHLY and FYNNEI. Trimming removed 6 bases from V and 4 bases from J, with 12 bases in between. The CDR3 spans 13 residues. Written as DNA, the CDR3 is TGTGCCAGCAGCCGAAAGGAGAGAGAGACCCAGTACTTC. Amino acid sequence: CASSRKERETQYF.

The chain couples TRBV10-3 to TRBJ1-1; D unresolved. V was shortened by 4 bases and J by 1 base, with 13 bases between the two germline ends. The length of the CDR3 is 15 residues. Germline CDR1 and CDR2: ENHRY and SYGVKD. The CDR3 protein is CAISGPGGANTEAFF. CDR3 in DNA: TGTGCCATCAGTGGACCGGGAGGAGCGAACACTGAAGCTTTCTTT.

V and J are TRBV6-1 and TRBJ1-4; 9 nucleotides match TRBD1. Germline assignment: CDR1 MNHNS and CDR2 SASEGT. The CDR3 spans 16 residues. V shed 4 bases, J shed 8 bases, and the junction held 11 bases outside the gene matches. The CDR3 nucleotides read TGTGCCAGCAGTGCGGGTCCGACAGGGGGAAGAGAAAAACTGTTTTTT. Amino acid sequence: CASSAGPTGGREKLFF.

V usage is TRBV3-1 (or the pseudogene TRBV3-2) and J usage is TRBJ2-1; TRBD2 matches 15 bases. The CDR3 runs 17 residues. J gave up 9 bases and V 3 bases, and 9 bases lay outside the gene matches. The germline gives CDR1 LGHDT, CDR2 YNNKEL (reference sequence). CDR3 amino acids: CASSHPGLAGGPGEQFF. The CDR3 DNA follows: TGTGCCAGCAGCCACCCAGGACTAGCGGGGGGGCCGGGTGAGCAGTTCTTC.

The CDR3 loop is CASSLLSGGGWTDTQYF. In nucleotides, the CDR3 is TGTGCCAGCAGCTTACTGTCCGGGGGCGGTTGGACAGATACGCAGTATTTT. The rearrangement uses TRBV13 and TRBJ2-3; D is perhaps TRBD1 or TRBD2 (6 bases each). Germline V gene lookup returns CDR1 PRHDT and CDR2 FYEKMQ (reference sequence). Deletions cut 2 bases from V and 3 bases from J, with 18 bases between. The CDR3 is made up of 17 amino acids. The full variable domain, in which reference TRBV13 and TRBJ2-3 provide the parts outside the CDR3, is AAGVIQSPRHLIKEKRETATLKCYPIPRHDTVYWYQQGPGQDPQFLISFYEKMQSDKGSIPDRFSAQQFSDYHSELNMSSLELGDSALYFCASSLLSGGGWTDTQYFGPGTRLTVL.

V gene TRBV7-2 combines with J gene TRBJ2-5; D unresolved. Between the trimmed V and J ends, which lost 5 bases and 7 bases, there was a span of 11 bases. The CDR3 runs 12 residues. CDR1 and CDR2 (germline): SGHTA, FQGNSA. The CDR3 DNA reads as TGTGCCAGCAGCCGAAGTCCGGGGACCCAGTACTTC. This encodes CASSRSPGTQYF.

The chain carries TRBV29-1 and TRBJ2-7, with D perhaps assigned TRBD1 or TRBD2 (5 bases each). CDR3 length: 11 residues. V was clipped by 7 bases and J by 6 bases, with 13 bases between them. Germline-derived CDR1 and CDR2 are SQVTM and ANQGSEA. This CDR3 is CSGASGGEQYF. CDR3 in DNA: TGCAGCGGTGCTTCTGGGGGCGAGCAGTACTTC.

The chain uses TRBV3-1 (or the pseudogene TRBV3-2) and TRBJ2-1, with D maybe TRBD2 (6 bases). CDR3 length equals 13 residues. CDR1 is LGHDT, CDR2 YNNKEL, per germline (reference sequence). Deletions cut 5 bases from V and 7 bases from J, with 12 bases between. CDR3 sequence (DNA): TGTGCCAGCAGCACTGCAGGGAGGAATGAGCAGTTCTTC. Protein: CASSTAGRNEQFF.

The CDR3 region is CASSLRQGHSPLHF. In DNA form, the CDR3 reads TGTGCCAGCAGCCTCCGACAGGGGCATTCACCCCTCCACTTT. The chain has TRBV3-1 (or the pseudogene TRBV3-2) and TRBJ1-6; TRBD1 matches 8 bases. The V gene end was trimmed by 4 bases and the J gene end by 8 bases; junction bases not matched to a gene: 4. Germline V CDR1 and CDR2: LGHDT, YNNKEL (reference sequence). The CDR3 sequence is 14 residues long.

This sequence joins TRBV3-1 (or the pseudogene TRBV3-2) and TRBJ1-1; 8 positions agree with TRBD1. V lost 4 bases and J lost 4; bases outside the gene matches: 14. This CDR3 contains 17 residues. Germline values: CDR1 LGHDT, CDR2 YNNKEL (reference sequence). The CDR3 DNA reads TGTGCCAGCAGCCCCCTCCCGGGACAGGCTGGGAGCACTGAAGCTTTCTTT. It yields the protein CASSPLPGQAGSTEAFF.

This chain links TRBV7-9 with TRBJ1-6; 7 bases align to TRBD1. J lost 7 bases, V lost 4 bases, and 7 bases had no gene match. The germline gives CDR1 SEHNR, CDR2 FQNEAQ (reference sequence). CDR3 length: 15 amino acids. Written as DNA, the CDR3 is TGTGCCAGCAGCTCGCAGGGGACAGTAAATTCACCCCTCCACTTT. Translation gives CASSSQGTVNSPLHF.

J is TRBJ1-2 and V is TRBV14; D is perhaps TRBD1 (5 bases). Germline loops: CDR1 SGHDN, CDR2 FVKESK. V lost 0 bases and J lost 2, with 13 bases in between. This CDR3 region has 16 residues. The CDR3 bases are TGTGCCAGCAGCCAAGATTCCCAGTGGGGCAACTATGGCTACACCTTC. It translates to CASSQDSQWGNYGYTF.

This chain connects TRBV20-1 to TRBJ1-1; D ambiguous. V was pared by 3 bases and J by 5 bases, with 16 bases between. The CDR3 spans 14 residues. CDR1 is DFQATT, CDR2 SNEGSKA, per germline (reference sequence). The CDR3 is CSASQWEEETEAFF. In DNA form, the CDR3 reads TGCAGTGCTAGTCAGTGGGAAGAGGAGACTGAAGCTTTCTTT.

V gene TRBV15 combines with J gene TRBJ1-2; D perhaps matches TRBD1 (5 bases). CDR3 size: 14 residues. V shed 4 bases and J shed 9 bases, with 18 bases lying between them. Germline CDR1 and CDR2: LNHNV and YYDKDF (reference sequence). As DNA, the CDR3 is TGTGCCACCAGCACGGAGGAGGCAGGGTCAAGCTACACCTTC. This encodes CATSTEEAGSSYTF.

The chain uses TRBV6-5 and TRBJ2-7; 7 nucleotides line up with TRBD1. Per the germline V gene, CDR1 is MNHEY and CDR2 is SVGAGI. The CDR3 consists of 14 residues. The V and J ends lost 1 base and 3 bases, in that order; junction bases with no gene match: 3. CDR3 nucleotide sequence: TGTGCCAGCAGTTACTTTCAGGGGGTCTACGAGCAGTACTTC. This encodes CASSYFQGVYEQYF.